These 15 T cell receptor beta chains were all obtained from the same sample, sequenced in a study of T-cell reconstitution after alpha-beta-depleted transplantation in children. For TCRbeta, the library was prepared with unique molecular identifiers. One entry per CDR3 protein, called by TCRdb with MiXCR from the PCR reads. The data contain about 900,000 distinct CDR3 sequences, under 30% of them singletons. This specimen consisted of PBMCs, mostly from graft donor cells, obtained 360 days after TCRalphabeta/CD19-depleted stem cell transplant. The receptors shown here come from a boy under three years old who had a stem cell transplant for SCID, so the T cells may come from the graft donor.

CDR3: CATRGLEDPTDTQYF. In DNA form, the CDR3 reads TGTGCCACCCGGGGTCTTGAGGACCCGACAGATACGCAGTATTTT. The genes are TRBV10-3 and TRBJ2-3; TRBD2 is a possible D gene (5 bases). CDR3 size: 15 residues. CDR1 is ENHRY, CDR2 SYGVKD, per germline. V lost 10 bases, J lost 3 bases, and 20 bases lay in between.

This clonotype was seen a few times. The V gene is TRBV9, the J gene TRBJ2-3, with a possible D match to TRBD2 (7 bases). Per the germline V gene, CDR1 is SGDLS and CDR2 is YYNGEE. V was trimmed by 2 bases and J by 0 bases, leaving 19 bases between them. CDR3 length equals 18 residues. Here the CDR3 reads CASSVFRGGSLSTDTQYF. CDR3 in DNA: TGTGCCAGCAGCGTTTTCCGCGGGGGCTCCCTTAGCACAGATACGCAGTATTTT.

The chain's CDR3 is CSAMTGHGELFF. DNA for the CDR3: TGCAGTGCAATGACAGGGCACGGGGAGCTGTTTTTT. The V gene is TRBV20-1, the J gene TRBJ2-2; 7 bases line up with TRBD1. Germline CDR1 is DFQATT and CDR2 is SNEGSKA (reference sequence). The V gene end was trimmed by 6 bases and the J gene end by 7 bases; junction bases not matched to a gene: 5. CDR3 length: 12 amino acids.

The J gene is TRBJ2-1, the V gene TRBV6-1; D assignment may be TRBD1 or TRBD2 (5 bases each). Germline CDR1 and CDR2: MNHNS and SASEGT. Trimming cost V 5 bases and J 9 bases, with 14 bases left between them. This CDR3 region has 13 residues. DNA of the CDR3: TGTGCCAGCAGTCGGGACGCCCAGAGTGAGCAGTTCTTC. Amino acid sequence: CASSRDAQSEQFF.

The rearrangement joins TRBV9 to TRBJ2-1, with D possibly TRBD2 on 6 matching bases. The V gene lost 1 base and the J gene lost 0 bases, with 8 bases spanning the gap. Germline loops: CDR1 SGDLS, CDR2 YYNGEE. This CDR3 comprises 15 residues. The CDR3 loop is CASSVNGGSYNEQFF. The CDR3 region has the DNA TGTGCCAGCAGCGTAAACGGGGGCTCCTACAATGAGCAGTTCTTC.

The J gene is TRBJ1-2, the V gene TRBV20-1; D perhaps matches TRBD1 (5 bases). Germline CDR1 and CDR2: DFQATT and SNEGSKA (reference sequence). The CDR3 sequence is 14 residues long. The CDR3 reads CAGIWDGDHYGYTF. The DNA for the CDR3 is TGCGCTGGCATTTGGGACGGGGATCACTATGGCTACACCTTC.

A few counts support this clonotype. V is TRBV29-1 and J is TRBJ2-3; TRBD1 matches at 9 bases. The V gene's germline CDR1 is SQVTM and CDR2 ANQGSEA. The CDR3 sequence is 14 residues long. Losses at the gene ends were 3 bases for V and 3 bases for J; bases not matched to a gene: 4. The CDR3 here is CSVDNRGRTDTQYF. For the CDR3, the DNA is TGCAGCGTTGACAACAGGGGGCGAACAGATACGCAGTATTTT.

Only a few counts were recorded for this clonotype. V is TRBV6-5 and J is TRBJ2-7, with D hard to call. V was cut by 4 bases and J by 8 bases, with 6 bases left in between. The CDR3 has 10 residues. Germline values: CDR1 MNHEY, CDR2 SVGAGI. CDR3 nucleotides: TGTGCCAGCAGTTTAGGGAAGCAGTACTTC. Its protein product is CASSLGKQYF.

The chain links TRBV4-3 to TRBJ2-5, with TRBD1 identical over 11 bases. With 3 bases clipped from V and 3 bases from J, the junction kept 6 bases outside the gene matches. Germline V gene lookup returns CDR1 LGHNA and CDR2 YSLEER. This CDR3 region has 16 residues. The CDR3, as DNA: TGCGCCAGCAGCCAGAGTACGGGACAGGGGGAAGAGACCCAGTACTTC. This translates into CASSQSTGQGEETQYF.

This chain links TRBV4-2 with TRBJ2-7, with a tentative D call TRBD2 (5 bases). CDR1 is LGHNA and CDR2 is YNFKEQ in the germline V gene. Trimming cost V 1 base and J 5 bases, with 12 bases left between them. The CDR3 loop spans 14 amino acids. The CDR3 region has the DNA TGTGCCAGCAGCCAAGTTACTAGTAGCGACGAGCAGTACTTC. This gives the protein CASSQVTSSDEQYF.

The rearrangement joins TRBV20-1 to TRBJ1-1; D may be TRBD1 (5 bases). Germline loops: CDR1 DFQATT, CDR2 SNEGSKA (reference sequence). V was clipped by 8 bases and J by 10 bases, with 17 bases between them. This CDR3 region has 11 residues. CDR3 region: CSPWGGTAAFF. The CDR3 DNA sequence: TGCAGTCCTTGGGGGGGTACGGCAGCTTTCTTT.

This clonotype was observed a few times. The chain employs TRBV27 and TRBJ2-7; 9 bases align to TRBD2. V was clipped by 3 bases and J by 4 bases; unmatched bases: 4. The CDR3 has 14 amino acids. Germline V gene data show CDR1 as MNHEY and CDR2 as SMNVEV (reference sequence). Here the CDR3 reads CASSFSSGVYEQYF. DNA for the CDR3: TGTGCCAGCAGTTTCTCTAGCGGGGTATACGAGCAGTACTTC.

This clonotype appeared a few times. The rearrangement uses TRBV19 and TRBJ2-7, with TRBD2 matching over 10 bases. Germline trimming cut 6 bases from V and 7 bases from J; bases unmatched to any gene: 18. CDR1 LNHDA and CDR2 SQIVND come from the germline V gene (reference sequence). The CDR3 consists of 17 residues. This chain's CDR3 is CASSRGPSGGPSGEQYF. CDR3 DNA: TGTGCCAGTAGCCGCGGCCCTAGCGGGGGCCCCTCGGGGGAGCAGTACTTC.

The CDR3 loop reads CASSYFSIAGELFF. The CDR3 region has the DNA TGTGCCAGCAGTTACTTCTCAATCGCCGGGGAGCTGTTTTTT. J is TRBJ2-2 and V is TRBV6-2 or TRBV6-3; D gene unclear. CDR1 is MNHEY, CDR2 SVGEGT, per germline. The CDR3 has 14 residues. Trimming left V 1 base short and J 6 bases short, with 9 bases between.

J is TRBJ1-6 and V is TRBV25-1, with D perhaps matching TRBD1 (5 bases). This CDR3 has 15 residues. V was trimmed by 3 bases and J by 7 bases, leaving 13 bases between them. The germline gives CDR1 MGHDK, CDR2 SYGVNS. The CDR3 loop reads CASSDGAGRNSPLHF. CDR3 coding DNA: TGTGCCAGCAGTGACGGGGCAGGGAGGAATTCACCCCTCCACTTT.